The 10 T cell receptor beta chains reported below all come from one sample, sequenced in a study of early T cells in non-severe SARS-CoV-2 infection. TCRdb passed the 5' RACE reads through MiXCR, listing each CDR3 protein once. The table records 70,000 to 95,000 distinct CDR3 sequences, roughly 15% of them present only once. Sequencing was done on a sample of whole blood. The receptor source for this set is an adult who was a healthcare worker with PCR-confirmed SARS-CoV-2 infection or an uninfected control (not recorded which).

The chain couples TRBV5-1 to TRBJ2-7, with a weak D call TRBD2 (5 bases). CDR1 SGHRS and CDR2 YFSETQ come from the germline V gene. V gave up 0 bases and J gave up 3 bases, with 10 bases separating them. This CDR3 region has 14 residues. The CDR3 spells CASSLGSGRYEQYV. For the CDR3, the DNA is TGCGCCAGCAGCTTGGGGAGCGGTCGCTACGAGCAGTACGTC.

This chain connects TRBV2 to TRBJ1-2; D unresolved. V was pared by 1 base and J by 3 bases, with 6 bases between. Germline-derived CDR1 and CDR2 are SNHLY and FYNNEI. There are 13 residues in the CDR3. The CDR3 sequence: CASSEGADYGYTF. CDR3 sequence (DNA): TGTGCCAGCAGTGAAGGGGCAGACTATGGCTACACCTTC.

The gene calls are TRBV5-4 and TRBJ2-3; tentatively, D is TRBD1 or TRBD2 (5 bases each). The CDR3 has 12 residues. The V and J ends lost 4 bases and 5 bases respectively, with 8 bases between them. Germline V CDR1 and CDR2: SGHNT, YYREEE (reference sequence). The chain's CDR3 is CASSMRGDTQYF. CDR3 nucleotides: TGTGCCAGCAGCATGAGGGGAGATACGCAGTATTTT.

The table lists this clonotype with a few counts. The chain links TRBV5-8 to TRBJ2-5, with D tentatively TRBD1 or TRBD2 (5 bases each). V dropped 6 bases and J dropped 4 bases, with 13 bases sitting between them. Germline V gene data show CDR1 as SGHTS and CDR2 as YDEGEE. The CDR3 has 13 residues. CDR3 DNA sequence: TGTGCCAGCAACCCGGGACGAGGAGAGACCCAGTACTTC. It yields the protein CASNPGRGETQYF.

The chain has TRBV29-1 and TRBJ2-7; tentatively, D is TRBD1 (6 bases). With 7 bases removed from V and 3 bases from J, the gap between germline ends came to 22 bases. The CDR3 totals 15 residues. Germline lookup yields CDR1 SQVTM and CDR2 ANQGSEA. CDR3 DNA: TGCAGCGCCATCCCGATACAGGGAGCCGACTACGAGCAGTACGTC. It is translated as CSAIPIQGADYEQYV.

V usage is TRBV20-1 and J usage is TRBJ1-3, with D maybe TRBD1 (6 bases). Germline V gene data show CDR1 as DFQATT and CDR2 as SNEGSKA (reference sequence). This CDR3 contains 14 residues. V was cut by 5 bases and J by 5 bases, with 16 bases left in between. CDR3 bases: TGCAGTGCTCAGACAGGCCTGGAAAGAAACACCATATATTTT. It codes for CSAQTGLERNTIYF.

This sequence joins TRBV10-2 and TRBJ2-2; D may correspond to TRBD1 or TRBD2 (5 bases each). V lost 3 bases, J lost 6 bases, and 17 bases lay in between. The CDR3 spans 16 residues. Germline CDR1 reads WSHSY; CDR2 reads SAAADI. The CDR3 spells CASSERSGRGAGELFF. The CDR3 coding sequence is TGCGCCAGCAGTGAAAGGTCAGGGAGAGGAGCCGGGGAGCTGTTTTTT.

The V gene is TRBV10-3, the J gene TRBJ1-1; the D gene is possibly TRBD1 (5 bases). This CDR3 spans 13 amino acids. The V end lost 11 bases, the J end lost 2 bases, and 15 bases lay between the germline ends. Germline V lookup: CDR1 ENHRY, CDR2 SYGVKD. The CDR3 sequence: CAVSRVSNTEAFF. The CDR3 DNA reads TGTGCCGTATCCAGGGTTTCCAACACTGAAGCTTTCTTT.

The chain joins TRBV6-5 to TRBJ1-2; 10 positions agree with TRBD1. Per the germline V gene, CDR1 is MNHEY and CDR2 is SVGAGI. The V segment lost 5 bases and the J segment 3 bases; nucleotides outside the gene matches: 6. This CDR3 has 15 residues. CDR3 region: CASSTWTGGDYGYTF. The CDR3 nucleotides read TGTGCCAGCAGTACGTGGACAGGGGGTGACTATGGCTACACCTTC.

V is TRBV20-1 and J is TRBJ2-3; 13 bases are shared with TRBD2. The CDR3 is made up of 15 amino acids. J gave up 9 bases and V 5 bases, and 11 bases lay outside the gene matches. Germline V gives CDR1 DFQATT, CDR2 SNEGSKA (reference sequence). The CDR3 here is CSARLAGGLSDTQYF. CDR3 nucleotides: TGCAGTGCTCGACTAGCGGGGGGTCTCTCGGACACGCAGTATTTT.